This T cell receptor (beta chain) was recorded in a study of blood T cells in healthy people across ages (dated by TCRdb to between 2014 and 2017). Notes on the research overall: Template switching captured roughly one uniquely barcoded TCR beta cDNA molecule per two T cells in model experiments. Age-related changes in TCR beta repertoire diversity were measured in the study by deep sequencing normalized with unique cDNA molecular identifiers. The donors were divided into four age groups: young (average around 15 years), middle-aged (approximately 39), aged (about 61) and long-lived (more than 75). To avoid experimental bias, donors of different ages were spread randomly across the sequencing lanes. For two donors (one aged 18 to 30 and one aged 80 or older), the study analyzed two additional independent replicas of 1 million unique cDNA reads from the same blood draw.

Libraries came from 5' RACE. TCRdb records Illumina HiSeq 2500 as the sequencer. A second PCR of roughly 7 to 11 cycles was performed with a sample-barcoded 5' primer and a J-beta primer mix. Each TCR beta cDNA molecule received a unique molecular identifier from a template-switch 5' adaptor carrying 12 random nucleotides. At least 2.5 million CDR3-containing paired-end reads were obtained from each sample. First-strand cDNA was synthesized from all RNA with the Mint cDNA synthesis kit, primed by a TRBC-specific oligonucleotide. Following uracil-DNA glycosylase treatment, a first 18-cycle PCR with universal primers M1SS and BC2_uni_R was performed on all cDNA. As for how the authors treated the data: For normalization, 1 million high-quality reads, each with a distinct molecular identifier, were randomly selected from each sample. Instead of being binned into consensus sequences, reads that shared molecular identifiers were thrown out. MiTCR, with a Q25 quality threshold and the strictest error-elimination algorithm, was used for CDR3 identification, clonotype clustering and error correction. Lower-bound total TCR beta diversity was estimated with a nonparametric unseen species model using Euler transformation. Through fastp at Q25 and MiXCR, TCRdb rebuilt clones from the public reads, retaining in-frame beta chains. Identical CDR3 proteins give one entry, which carries the most common genes and DNA. The V and J calls and clone size are TCRdb's, not the authors'. The sample includes around 970,000 distinct CDR3 sequences, with roughly 51% observed a single time. The ten largest make up around 21% of the sample.

The CDR3 runs 14 amino acids, cysteine and phenylalanine included. Only CDR3 DNA remains: 42 bases, in frame from the first base. V is pared back by 3 bases and J by 7 bases, with 12 bases lying between the germline termini. Sequences SEHNR (CDR1) and FQNEAQ (CDR2) are obtained from the germline V gene (reference sequence). Systemically healthy Caucasian individuals from Russia, approximately 39 in total and aged about 6 to 95 years, were included as donors. Each donor gave about 11 milliliters of peripheral blood, drawn into EDTA-treated Vacutainer tubes. Ficoll-Paque density-gradient centrifugation was used to isolate PBMCs, with at least 6 million obtained per sample. Total RNA, at least 5 micrograms per sample, was extracted from PBMCs with Trizol reagent. For every donor, flow cytometry on a PBMC aliquot measured the percentage of naive CD45RAhigh/CD27high T cells. Comments on this clonotype: Its binding antigen is unknown. No clone much larger than this one lies a single base away; base qualities are absent.

Results and caveats for the whole study, not just this receptor: Bulk unsorted PBMC profiling prevented conclusive comparison of naive and antigen-experienced compartments. The CMV infection status of donors was not known, potentially confounding age-related changes in expanded clonotypes. The long-lived group showed more naive CD4+ T cells, fewer expanded clones and increased TCR diversity than the aged group, suggesting age selection. The percentage of naive T cells measured by flow cytometry correlated strongly with observed TCR beta diversity. Estimates of total diversity based on one million sequenced T cells were regarded as lower bounds and as underestimates. Observed TCR beta diversity per million T cells fell roughly linearly with age, and a significant reduction was already apparent by age approximately 40.

This sequence uses TRBV7-9 and TRBJ1-4; matching of 6 bases hints at TRBD1 as the D gene. Sequencing was performed on blood. The TCR sequence derives from a woman aged 55-70 years in good health. The nucleotides are TGTGCCAGCAGCTTGAGGGGGGCGAGTGAAAAACTGTTTTTT. This sequence encodes CASSLRGASEKLFF.